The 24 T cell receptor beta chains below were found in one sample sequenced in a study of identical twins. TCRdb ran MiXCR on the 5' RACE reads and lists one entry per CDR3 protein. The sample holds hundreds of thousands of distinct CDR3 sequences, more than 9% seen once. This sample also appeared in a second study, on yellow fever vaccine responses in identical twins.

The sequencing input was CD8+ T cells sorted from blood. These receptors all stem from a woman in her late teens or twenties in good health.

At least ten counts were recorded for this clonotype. This CDR3 reads CASSRTQGPGTDTQYF. For the CDR3, the DNA is TGTGCCAGCAGCCGAACACAGGGGCCGGGCACAGATACGCAGTATTTT. The J gene is TRBJ2-3, the V gene TRBV7-2; 7 nucleotides agree with TRBD1. Germline V gene lookup returns CDR1 SGHTA and CDR2 FQGNSA. The CDR3 runs to 16 residues. V lost 5 bases, J lost 1 base, and 9 bases stayed unmatched.

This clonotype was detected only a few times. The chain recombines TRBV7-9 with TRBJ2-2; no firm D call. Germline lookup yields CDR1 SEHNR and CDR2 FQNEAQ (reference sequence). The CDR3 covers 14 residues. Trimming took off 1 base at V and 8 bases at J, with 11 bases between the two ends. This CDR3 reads CASSLVVGSGELFF. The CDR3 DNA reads TGTGCCAGCAGCTTAGTCGTTGGTTCTGGGGAGCTGTTTTTT.

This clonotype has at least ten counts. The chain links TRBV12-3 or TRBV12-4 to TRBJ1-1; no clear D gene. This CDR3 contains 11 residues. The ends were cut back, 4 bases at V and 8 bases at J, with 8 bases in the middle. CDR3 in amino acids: CASSWTSEAFF. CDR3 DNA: TGTGCCAGCAGTTGGACCTCGGAAGCTTTCTTT.

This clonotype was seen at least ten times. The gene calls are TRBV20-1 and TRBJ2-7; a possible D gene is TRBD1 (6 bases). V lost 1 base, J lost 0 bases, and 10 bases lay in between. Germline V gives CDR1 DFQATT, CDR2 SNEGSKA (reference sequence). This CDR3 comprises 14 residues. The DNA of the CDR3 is TGCAGTGCTAGAGGACAGGACAACTCCTACGAGCAGTACGTC. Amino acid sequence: CSARGQDNSYEQYV.

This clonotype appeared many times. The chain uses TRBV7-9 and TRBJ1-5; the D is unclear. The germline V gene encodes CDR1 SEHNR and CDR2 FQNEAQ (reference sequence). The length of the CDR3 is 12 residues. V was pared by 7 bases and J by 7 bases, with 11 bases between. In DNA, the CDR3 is TGTGCCAGCACCGAGGATGCACAGCCCCAGCATTTT. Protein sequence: CASTEDAQPQHF.

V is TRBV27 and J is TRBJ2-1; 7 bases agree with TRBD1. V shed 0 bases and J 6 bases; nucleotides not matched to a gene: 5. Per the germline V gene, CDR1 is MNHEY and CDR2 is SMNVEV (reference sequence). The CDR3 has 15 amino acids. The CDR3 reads CASSLSFDRVNEQFF. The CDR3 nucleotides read TGTGCCAGCAGTTTATCATTTGACAGGGTCAATGAGCAGTTCTTC.

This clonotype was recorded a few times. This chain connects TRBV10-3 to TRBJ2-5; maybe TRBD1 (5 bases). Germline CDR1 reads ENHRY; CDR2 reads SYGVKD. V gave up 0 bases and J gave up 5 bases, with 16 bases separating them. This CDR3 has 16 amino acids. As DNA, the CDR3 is TGTGCCATCAGTGAGTCGGACAAGACCCCTATTGAGACCCAGTACTTC. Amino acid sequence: CAISESDKTPIETQYF.

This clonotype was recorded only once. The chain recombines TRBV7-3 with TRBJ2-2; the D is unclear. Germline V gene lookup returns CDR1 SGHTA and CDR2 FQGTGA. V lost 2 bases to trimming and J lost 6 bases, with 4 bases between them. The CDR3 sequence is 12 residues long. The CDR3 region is CASSLFAGELFF. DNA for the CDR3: TGTGCCAGCAGCTTATTTGCCGGGGAGCTGTTTTTT.

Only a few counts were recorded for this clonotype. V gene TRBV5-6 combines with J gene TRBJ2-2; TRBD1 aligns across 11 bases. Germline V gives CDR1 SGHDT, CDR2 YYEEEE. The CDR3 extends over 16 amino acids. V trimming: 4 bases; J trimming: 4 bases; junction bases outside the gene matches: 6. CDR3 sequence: CASSDRTGGITGELFF. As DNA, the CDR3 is TGTGCCAGCAGCGATCGGACAGGGGGCATCACCGGGGAGCTGTTTTTT.

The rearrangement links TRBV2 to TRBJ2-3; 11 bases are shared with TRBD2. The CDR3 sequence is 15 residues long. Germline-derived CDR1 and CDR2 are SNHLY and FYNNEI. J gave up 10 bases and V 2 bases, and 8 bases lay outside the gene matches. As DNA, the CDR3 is TGTGCCAGCAGTGAATCCCCGGGACTAGCGGAGCCGCAGTATTTT. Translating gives CASSESPGLAEPQYF.

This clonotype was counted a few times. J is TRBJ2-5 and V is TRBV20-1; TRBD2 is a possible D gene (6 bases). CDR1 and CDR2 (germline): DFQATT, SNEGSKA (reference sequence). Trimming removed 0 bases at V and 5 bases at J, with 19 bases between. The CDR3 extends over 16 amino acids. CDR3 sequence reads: CSAREGFGAGMETQYF. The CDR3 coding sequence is TGCAGTGCTAGAGAAGGTTTTGGGGCGGGAATGGAGACCCAGTACTTC.

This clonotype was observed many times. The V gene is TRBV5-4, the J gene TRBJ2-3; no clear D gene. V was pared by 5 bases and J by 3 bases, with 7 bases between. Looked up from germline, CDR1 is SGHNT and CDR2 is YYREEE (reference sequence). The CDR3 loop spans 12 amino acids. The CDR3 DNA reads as TGTGCCAGCAGTTTGTGGACAGATACGCAGTATTTT. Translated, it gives CASSLWTDTQYF.

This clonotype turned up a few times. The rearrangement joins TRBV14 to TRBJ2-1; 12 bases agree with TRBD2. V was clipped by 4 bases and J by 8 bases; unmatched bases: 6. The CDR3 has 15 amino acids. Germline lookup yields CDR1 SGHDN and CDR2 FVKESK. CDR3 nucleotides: TGTGCCAGCAGCCTGGCTAGCGGGAGGGGCCATGAGCAGTTCTTC. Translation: CASSLASGRGHEQFF.

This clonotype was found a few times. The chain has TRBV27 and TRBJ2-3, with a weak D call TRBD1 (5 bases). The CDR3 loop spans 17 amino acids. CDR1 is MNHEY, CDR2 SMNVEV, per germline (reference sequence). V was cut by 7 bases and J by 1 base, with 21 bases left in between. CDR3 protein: CASMVRAGWVGTDTQYF. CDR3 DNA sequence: TGTGCCAGCATGGTCCGGGCAGGGTGGGTGGGCACAGATACGCAGTATTTT.

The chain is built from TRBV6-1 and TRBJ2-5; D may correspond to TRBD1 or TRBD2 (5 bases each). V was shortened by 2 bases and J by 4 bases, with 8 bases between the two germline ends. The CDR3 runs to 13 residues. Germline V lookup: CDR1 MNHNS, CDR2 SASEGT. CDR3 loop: CASSELGVETQYF. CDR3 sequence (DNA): TGTGCCAGCAGTGAACTGGGGGTAGAGACCCAGTACTTC.

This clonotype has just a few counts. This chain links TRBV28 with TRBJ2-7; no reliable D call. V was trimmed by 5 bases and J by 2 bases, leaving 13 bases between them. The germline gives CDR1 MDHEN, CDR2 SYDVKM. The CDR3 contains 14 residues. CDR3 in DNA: TGTGCCAGCAGTCAAGAGATCCCAACCTACGAGCAGTACTTC. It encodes CASSQEIPTYEQYF. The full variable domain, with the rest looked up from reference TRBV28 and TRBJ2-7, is DVKVTQSSRYLVKRTGEKVFLECVQDMDHENMFWYRQDPGLGLRLIYFSYDVKMKEKGDIPEGYSVSREKKERFSLILESASTNQTSMYLCASSQEIPTYEQYFGPGTRLTVT.

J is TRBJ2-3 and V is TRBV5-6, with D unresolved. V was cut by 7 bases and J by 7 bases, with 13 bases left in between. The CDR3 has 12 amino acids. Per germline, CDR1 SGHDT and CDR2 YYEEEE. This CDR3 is CASSAERNTQYF. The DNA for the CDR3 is TGTGCCAGCTCGGCAGAACGAAATACGCAGTATTTT. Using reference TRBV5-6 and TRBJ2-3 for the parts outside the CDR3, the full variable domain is DAGVTQSPTHLIKTRGQQVTLRCSPKSGHDTVSWYQQALGQGPQFIFQYYEEEERQRGNFPDRFSGHQFPNYSSELNVNALLLGDSALYLCASSAERNTQYFGPGTRLTVL.

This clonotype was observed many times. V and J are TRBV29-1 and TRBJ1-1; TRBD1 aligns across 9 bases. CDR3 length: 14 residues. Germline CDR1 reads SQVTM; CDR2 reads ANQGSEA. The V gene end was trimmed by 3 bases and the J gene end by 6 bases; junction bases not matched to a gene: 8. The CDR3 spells CSVDRGQGPPEAFF. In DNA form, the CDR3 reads TGCAGCGTTGATAGGGGACAGGGTCCCCCTGAAGCTTTCTTT.

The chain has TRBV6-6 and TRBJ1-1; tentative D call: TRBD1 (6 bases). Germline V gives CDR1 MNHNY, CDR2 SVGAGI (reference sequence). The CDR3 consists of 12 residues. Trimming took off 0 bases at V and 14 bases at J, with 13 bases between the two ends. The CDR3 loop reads CASSYSVQGWFF. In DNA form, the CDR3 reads TGTGCCAGCAGTTACTCGGTTCAGGGGTGGTTCTTT.

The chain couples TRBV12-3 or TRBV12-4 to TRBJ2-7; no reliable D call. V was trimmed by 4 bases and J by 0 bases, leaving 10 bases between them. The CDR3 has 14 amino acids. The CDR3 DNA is TGTGCCAGCAGTTCAAAGTGGGTCTCCTACGAGCAGTACTTC. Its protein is CASSSKWVSYEQYF.

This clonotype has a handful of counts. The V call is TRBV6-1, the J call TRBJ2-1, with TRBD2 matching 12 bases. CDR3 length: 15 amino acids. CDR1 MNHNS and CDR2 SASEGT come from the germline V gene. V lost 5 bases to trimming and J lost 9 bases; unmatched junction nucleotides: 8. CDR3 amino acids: CASSPLAGGPVEQFF. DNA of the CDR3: TGTGCCAGCAGTCCCCTAGCGGGGGGGCCTGTTGAGCAGTTCTTC.

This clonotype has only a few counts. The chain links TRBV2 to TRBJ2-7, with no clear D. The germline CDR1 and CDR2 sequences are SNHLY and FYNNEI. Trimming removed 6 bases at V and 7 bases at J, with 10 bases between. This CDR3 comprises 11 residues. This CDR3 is CASRDLGEQYF. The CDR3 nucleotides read TGTGCCAGCAGAGACCTCGGGGAGCAGTACTTC.

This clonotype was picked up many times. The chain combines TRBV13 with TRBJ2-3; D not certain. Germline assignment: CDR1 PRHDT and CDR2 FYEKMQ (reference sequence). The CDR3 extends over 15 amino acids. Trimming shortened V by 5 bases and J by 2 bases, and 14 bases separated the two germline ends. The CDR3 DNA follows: TGTGCCAGCAGCCTGGGAATCGGCAACACAGATACGCAGTATTTT. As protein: CASSLGIGNTDTQYF. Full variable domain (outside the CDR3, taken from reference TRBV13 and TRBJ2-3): AAGVIQSPRHLIKEKRETATLKCYPIPRHDTVYWYQQGPGQDPQFLISFYEKMQSDKGSIPDRFSAQQFSDYHSELNMSSLELGDSALYFCASSLGIGNTDTQYFGPGTRLTVL.

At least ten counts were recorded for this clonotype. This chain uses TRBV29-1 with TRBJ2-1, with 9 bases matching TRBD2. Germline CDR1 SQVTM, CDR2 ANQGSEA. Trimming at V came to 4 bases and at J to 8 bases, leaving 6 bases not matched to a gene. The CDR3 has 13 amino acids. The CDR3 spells CSVVLAGDDEQFF. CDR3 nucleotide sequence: TGCAGCGTTGTATTAGCGGGAGATGATGAGCAGTTCTTC.